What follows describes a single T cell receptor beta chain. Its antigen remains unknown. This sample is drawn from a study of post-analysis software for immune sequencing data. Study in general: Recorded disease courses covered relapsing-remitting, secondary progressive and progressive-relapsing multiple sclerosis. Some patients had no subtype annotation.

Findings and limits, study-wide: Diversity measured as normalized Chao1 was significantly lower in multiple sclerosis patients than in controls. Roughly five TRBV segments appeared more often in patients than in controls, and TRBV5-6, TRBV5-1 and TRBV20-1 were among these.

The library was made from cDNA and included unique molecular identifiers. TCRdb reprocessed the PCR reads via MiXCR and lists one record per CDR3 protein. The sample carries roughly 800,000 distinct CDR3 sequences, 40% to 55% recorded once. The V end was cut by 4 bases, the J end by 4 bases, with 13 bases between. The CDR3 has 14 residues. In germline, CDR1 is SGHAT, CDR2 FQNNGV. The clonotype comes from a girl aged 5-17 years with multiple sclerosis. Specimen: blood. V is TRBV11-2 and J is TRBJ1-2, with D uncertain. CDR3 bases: TGTGCCAGCAGCTCATCGGGGTATGGCTATGGCTACACCTTC. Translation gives CASSSSGYGYGYTF.